The entry that follows covers one T cell receptor beta chain sequence. The data stem from a study of radiation and T cells in renal cell carcinoma. Repertoires were generated with immunoSEQ multiplex PCR, while TCRdb's copy carries only in-frame clones and drops some. Among fewer than 9,000 clones listed, 65% were seen once. The V gene's germline CDR1 is SGHAT and CDR2 FQNNGV. The CDR3 is made up of 16 amino acids. With 5 bases clipped from V and 5 bases from J, the junction kept 5 bases outside the gene matches. Sample treatment: treatment-naive control, cytoreductive nephrectomy. The chain links TRBV11-2 to TRBJ2-2; TRBD2 matches at 13 bases. The specimen comprised tumor tissue, sampled from a patient whose treatment was nephrectomy without radiotherapy. This clonotype was obtained from a woman in her 70s with renal cell carcinoma. CDR3 loop: CASSPLAGGRTGELFF. CDR3 coding DNA: TGTGCCAGCAGCCCACTAGCGGGGGGGCGAACCGGGGAGCTGTTTTTT.